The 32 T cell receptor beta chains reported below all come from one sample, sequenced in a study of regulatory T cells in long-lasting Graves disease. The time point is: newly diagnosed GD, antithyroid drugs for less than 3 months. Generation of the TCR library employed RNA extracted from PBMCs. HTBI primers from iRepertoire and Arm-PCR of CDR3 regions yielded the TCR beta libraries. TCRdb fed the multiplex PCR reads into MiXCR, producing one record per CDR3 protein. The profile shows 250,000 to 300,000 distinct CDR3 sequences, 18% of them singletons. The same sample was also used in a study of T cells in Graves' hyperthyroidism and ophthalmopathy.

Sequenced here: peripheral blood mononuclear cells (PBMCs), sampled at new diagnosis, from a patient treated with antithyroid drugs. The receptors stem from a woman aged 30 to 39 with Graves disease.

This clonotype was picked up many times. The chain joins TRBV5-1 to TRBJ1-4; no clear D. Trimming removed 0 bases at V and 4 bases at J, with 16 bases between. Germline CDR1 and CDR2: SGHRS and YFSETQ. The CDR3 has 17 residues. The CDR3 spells CASSLGTVLGVNEKLFF. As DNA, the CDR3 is TGCGCCAGCAGCTTGGGCACCGTACTGGGAGTTAATGAAAAACTGTTTTTT.

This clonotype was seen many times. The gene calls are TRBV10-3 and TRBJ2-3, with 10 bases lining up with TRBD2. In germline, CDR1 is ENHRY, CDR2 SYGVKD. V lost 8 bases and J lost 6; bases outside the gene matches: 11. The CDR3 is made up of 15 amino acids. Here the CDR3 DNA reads TGTGCCATCTCTCCCCGAAGCGGGGGGGTGGATACGCAGTATTTT. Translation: CAISPRSGGVDTQYF.

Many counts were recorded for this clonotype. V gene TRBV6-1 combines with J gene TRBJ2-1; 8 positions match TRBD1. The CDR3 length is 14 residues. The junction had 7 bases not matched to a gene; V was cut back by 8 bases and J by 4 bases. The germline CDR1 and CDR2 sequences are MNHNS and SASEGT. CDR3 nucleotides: TGTGCCAGCGAGGGACAGGACTTATACAATGAGCAGTTCTTC. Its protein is CASEGQDLYNEQFF.

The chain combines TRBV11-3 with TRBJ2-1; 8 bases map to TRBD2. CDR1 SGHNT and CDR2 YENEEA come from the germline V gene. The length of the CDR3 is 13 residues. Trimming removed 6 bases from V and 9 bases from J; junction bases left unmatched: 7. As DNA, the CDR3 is TGTGCCAGCAGTCGCGGGGGGCGCGGTGAGCAGTTCTTC. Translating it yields CASSRGGRGEQFF.

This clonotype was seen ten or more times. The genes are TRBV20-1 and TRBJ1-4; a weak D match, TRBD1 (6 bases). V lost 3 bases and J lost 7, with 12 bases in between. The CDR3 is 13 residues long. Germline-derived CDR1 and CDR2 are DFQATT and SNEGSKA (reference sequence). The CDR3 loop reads CSASEGGSEKLFF. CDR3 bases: TGCAGTGCTAGCGAAGGGGGATCTGAAAAACTGTTTTTT.

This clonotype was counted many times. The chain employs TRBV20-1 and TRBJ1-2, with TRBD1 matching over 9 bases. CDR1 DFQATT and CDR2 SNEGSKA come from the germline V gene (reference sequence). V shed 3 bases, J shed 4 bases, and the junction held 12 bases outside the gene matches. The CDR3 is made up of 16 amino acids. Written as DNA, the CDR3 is TGCAGTGCTAGGTCCCACCTCGGGACAGGGACCTATGGCTACACCTTC. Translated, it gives CSARSHLGTGTYGYTF.

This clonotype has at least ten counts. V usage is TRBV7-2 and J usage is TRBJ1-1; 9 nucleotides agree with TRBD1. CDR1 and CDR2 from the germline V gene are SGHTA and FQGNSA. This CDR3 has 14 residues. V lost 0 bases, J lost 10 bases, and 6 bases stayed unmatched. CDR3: CASSLAWDRERAFF. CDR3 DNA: TGTGCCAGCAGCTTAGCCTGGGACAGGGAACGAGCTTTCTTT.

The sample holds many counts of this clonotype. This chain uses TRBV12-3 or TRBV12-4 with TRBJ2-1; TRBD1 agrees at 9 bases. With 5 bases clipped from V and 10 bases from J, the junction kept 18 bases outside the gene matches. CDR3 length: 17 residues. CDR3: CASSLIDRGSPIGEQFF. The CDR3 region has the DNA TGTGCCAGCAGTCTCATCGACAGGGGGTCACCTATCGGGGAGCAGTTCTTC.

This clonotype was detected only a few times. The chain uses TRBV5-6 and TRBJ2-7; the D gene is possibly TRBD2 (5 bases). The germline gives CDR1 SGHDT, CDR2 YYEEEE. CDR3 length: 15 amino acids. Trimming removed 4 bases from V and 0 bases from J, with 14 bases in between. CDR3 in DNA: TGTGCCAGCAGCCCGACGGACTGGAGCTCCTACGAGCAGTACTTC. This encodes CASSPTDWSSYEQYF.

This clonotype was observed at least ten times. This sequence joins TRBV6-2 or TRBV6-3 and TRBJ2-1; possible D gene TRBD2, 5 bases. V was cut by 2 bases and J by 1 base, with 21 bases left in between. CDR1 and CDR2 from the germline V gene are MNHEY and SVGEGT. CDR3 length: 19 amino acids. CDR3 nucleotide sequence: TGTGCCAGCAGTTACCGCCACCCCAGTTCAGCGGAGTCCTACAATGAGCAGTTCTTC. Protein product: CASSYRHPSSAESYNEQFF.

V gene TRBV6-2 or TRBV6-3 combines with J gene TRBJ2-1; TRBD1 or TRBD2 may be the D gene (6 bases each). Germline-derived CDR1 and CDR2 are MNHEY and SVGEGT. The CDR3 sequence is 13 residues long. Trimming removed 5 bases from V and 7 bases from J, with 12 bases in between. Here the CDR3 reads CASSARGRNEQFF. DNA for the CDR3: TGTGCCAGCAGTGCCCGGGGGCGGAATGAGCAGTTCTTC.

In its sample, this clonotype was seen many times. CDR3 sequence: CASSLEGARPTGELFF. The CDR3 DNA reads as TGCGCCAGCAGCTTGGAGGGGGCTAGACCCACCGGGGAGCTGTTTTTT. V and J are TRBV5-1 and TRBJ2-2; 7 nucleotides agree with TRBD1. With 0 bases clipped from V and 4 bases from J, the junction kept 6 bases outside the gene matches. The CDR3 totals 16 residues. In germline, CDR1 is SGHRS, CDR2 YFSETQ.

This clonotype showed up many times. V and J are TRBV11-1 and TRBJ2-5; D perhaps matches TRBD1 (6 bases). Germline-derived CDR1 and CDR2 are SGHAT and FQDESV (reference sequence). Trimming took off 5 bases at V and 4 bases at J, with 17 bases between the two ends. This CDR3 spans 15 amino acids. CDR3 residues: CASSPTGSVGETQYF. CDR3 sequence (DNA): TGTGCCAGCAGCCCGACAGGCTCTGTAGGAGAGACCCAGTACTTC.

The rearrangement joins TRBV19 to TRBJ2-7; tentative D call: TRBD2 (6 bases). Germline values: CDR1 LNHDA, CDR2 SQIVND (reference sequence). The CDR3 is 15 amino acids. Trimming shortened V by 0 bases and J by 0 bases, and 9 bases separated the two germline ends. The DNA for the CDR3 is TGTGCCAGTAGTATAGAACGGGGGAGCTCCTACGAGCAGTACTTC. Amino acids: CASSIERGSSYEQYF.

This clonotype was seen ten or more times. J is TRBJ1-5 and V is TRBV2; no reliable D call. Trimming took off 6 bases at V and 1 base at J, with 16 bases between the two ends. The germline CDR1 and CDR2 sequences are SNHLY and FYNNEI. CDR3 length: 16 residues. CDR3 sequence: CASRIDTRLSNQPQHF. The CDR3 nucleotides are TGTGCCAGCAGGATAGACACCCGTCTGAGCAATCAGCCCCAGCATTTT.

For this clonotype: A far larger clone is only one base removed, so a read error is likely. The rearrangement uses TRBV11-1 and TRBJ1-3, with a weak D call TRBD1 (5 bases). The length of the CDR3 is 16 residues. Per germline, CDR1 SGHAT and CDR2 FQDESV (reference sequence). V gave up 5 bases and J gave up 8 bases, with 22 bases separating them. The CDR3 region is CASSPGTGSRSDTIYF. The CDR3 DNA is TGTGCCAGCAGCCCCGGGACTGGGAGTCGGTCGGACACCATATATTTT.

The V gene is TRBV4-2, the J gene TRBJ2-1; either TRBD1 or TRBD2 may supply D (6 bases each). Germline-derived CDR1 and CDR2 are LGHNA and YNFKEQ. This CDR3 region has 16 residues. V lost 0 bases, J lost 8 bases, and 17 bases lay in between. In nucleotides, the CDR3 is TGTGCCAGCAGCCAAGAAGAAGCTGAGGGGGGTTATGAGCAGTTCTTC. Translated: CASSQEEAEGGYEQFF.

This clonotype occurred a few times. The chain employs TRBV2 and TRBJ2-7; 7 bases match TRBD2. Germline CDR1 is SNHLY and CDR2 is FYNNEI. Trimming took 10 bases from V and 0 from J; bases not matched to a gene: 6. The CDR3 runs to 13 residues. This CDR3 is CATNSGDSYEQYF. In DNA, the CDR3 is TGTGCCACCAACAGCGGGGACTCCTACGAGCAGTACTTC.

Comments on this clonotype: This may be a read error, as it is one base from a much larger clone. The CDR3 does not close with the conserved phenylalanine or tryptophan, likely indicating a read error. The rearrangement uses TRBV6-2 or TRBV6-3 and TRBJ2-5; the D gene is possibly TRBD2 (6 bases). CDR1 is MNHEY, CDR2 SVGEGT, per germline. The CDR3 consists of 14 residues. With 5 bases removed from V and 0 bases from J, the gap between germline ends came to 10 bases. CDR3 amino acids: CASSAGGNQETQYS. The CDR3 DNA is TGTGCCAGCAGTGCTGGGGGGAACCAAGAGACCCAGTACTCC.

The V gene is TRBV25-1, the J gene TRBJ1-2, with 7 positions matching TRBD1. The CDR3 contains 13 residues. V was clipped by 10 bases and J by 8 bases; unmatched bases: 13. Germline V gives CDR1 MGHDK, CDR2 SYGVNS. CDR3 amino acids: CATKGLTGIGYTF. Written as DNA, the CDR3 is TGTGCCACCAAAGGGTTGACAGGGATCGGCTACACCTTC.

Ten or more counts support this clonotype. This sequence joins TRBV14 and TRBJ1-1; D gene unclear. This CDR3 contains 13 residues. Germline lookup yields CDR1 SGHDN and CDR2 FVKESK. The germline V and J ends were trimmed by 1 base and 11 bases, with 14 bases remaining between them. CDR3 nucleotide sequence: TGTGCCAGCAGCCAAGCTTCATCCAATCGGGCTTTCTTT. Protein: CASSQASSNRAFF.

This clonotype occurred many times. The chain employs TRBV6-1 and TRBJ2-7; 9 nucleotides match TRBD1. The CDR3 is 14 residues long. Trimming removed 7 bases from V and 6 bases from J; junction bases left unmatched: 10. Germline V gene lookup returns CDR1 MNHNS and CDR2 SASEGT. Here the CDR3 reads CASTGPGQGGEQYF. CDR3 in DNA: TGTGCCAGCACCGGCCCGGGACAGGGCGGCGAGCAGTACTTC.

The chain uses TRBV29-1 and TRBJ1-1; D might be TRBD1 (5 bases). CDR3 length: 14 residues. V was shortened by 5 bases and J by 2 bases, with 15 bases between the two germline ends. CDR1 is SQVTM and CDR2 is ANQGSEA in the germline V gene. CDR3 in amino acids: CSVKGAGSNTEAFF. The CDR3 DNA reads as TGCAGCGTTAAGGGAGCAGGGAGTAACACTGAAGCTTTCTTT.

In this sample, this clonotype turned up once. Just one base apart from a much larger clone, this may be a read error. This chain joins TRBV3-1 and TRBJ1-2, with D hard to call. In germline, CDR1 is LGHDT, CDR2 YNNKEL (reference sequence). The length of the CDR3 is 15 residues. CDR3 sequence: CASSQARRGIYDYTF. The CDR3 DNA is TGTGCCAGCAGCCAAGCCCGCCGAGGGATATATGACTACACCTTC.

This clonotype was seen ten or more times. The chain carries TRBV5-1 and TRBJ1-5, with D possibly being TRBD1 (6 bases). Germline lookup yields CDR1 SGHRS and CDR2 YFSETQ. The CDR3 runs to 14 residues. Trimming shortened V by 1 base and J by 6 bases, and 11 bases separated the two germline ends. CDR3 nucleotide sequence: TGCGCCAGCAGCTTGCGGCAAGGGGGTCAGCCCCAGCATTTT. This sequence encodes CASSLRQGGQPQHF.

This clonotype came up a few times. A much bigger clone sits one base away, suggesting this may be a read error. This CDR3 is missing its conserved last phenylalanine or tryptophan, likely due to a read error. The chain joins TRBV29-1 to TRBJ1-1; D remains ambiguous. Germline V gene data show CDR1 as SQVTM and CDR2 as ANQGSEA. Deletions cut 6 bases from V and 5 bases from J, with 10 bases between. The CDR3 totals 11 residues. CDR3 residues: CSVDGGTEAFL. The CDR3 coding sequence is TGCAGCGTGGATGGCGGGACTGAAGCTTTCCTT.

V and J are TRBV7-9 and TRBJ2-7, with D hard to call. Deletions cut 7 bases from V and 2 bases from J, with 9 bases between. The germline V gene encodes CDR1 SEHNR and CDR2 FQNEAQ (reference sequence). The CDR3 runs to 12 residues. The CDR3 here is CASTRAPYEQYF. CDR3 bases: TGTGCCAGCACCCGGGCCCCCTACGAGCAGTACTTC.

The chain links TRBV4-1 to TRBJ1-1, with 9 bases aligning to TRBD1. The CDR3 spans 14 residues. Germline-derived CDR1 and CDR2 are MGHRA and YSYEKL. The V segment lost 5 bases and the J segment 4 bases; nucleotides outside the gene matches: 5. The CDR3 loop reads CASSGGTGSTEAFF. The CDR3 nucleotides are TGCGCCAGCAGCGGCGGGACAGGGAGCACTGAAGCTTTCTTT.

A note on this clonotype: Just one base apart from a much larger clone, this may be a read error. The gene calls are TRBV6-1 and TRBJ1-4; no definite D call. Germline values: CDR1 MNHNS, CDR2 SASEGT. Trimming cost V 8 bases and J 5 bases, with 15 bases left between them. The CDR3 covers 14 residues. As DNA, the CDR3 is TGTGCCAGCTTCCCCAGGACGGCGAATGAAAAACTGTTTTTT. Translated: CASFPRTANEKLFF.

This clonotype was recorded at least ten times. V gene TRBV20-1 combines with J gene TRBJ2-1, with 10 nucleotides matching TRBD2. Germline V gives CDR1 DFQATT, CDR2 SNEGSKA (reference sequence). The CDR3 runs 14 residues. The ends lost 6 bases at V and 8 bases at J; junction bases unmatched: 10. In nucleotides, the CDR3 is TGCAGTGCCATGAGCGGGGGGGCTTTGGATGAGCAGTTCTTC. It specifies CSAMSGGALDEQFF.

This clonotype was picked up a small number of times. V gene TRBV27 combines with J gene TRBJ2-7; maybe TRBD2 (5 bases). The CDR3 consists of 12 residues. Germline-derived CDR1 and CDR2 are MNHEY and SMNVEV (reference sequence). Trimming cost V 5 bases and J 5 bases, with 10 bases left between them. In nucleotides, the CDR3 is TGTGCCAGCAGTATGGCGGGCCACGAGCAGTACTTC. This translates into CASSMAGHEQYF.

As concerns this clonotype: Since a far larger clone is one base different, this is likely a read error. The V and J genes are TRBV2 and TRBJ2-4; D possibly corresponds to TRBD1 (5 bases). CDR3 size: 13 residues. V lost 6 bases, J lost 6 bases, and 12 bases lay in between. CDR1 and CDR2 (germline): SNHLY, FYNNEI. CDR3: CASSGRGRNIQYF. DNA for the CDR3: TGTGCCAGCAGCGGAAGGGGCAGAAACATTCAGTACTTC.